What follows are 26 T cell receptor beta chains derived from one specimen sequenced in a study of OX40 agonist ivuxolimab in advanced cancers. Method: immunoSEQ multiplex PCR; TCRdb's copy keeps in-frame clones and lacks some. This table has 80,000 to 90,000 clones, about 88% appearing once. The sequencing here drew on CD4+ or CD8+ T cells sorted from blood, taken in a trial of the OX40 agonist ivuxolimab. The receptors here all came from an adult with an advanced solid tumor such as melanoma, head and neck, liver or kidney cancer.

V and J are TRBV7-9 and TRBJ2-7; the D gene could be TRBD1 or TRBD2 (6 bases each). Germline V gene data show CDR1 as SEHNR and CDR2 as FQNEAQ (reference sequence). This CDR3 comprises 15 residues. With 4 bases removed from V and 7 bases from J, the gap between germline ends came to 20 bases. The CDR3 DNA is TGTGCCAGCAGCTCCGGGAGTGGGGGCCCCTGGGAGCAGTACTTC. Its translation: CASSSGSGGPWEQYF.

The genes are TRBV6-1 and TRBJ1-1; D may be TRBD1 (6 bases). Germline assignment: CDR1 MNHNS and CDR2 SASEGT. The CDR3 covers 12 residues. V gave up 8 bases and J gave up 4 bases, with 11 bases separating them. In nucleotides, the CDR3 is TGTGCCAGCTTTAGGGGGAGCACTGAAGCTTTCTTT. Translation: CASFRGSTEAFF.

The chain is built from TRBV2 and TRBJ2-5; D is ambiguous. V was shortened by 1 base and J by 1 base, with 7 bases between the two germline ends. In germline, CDR1 is SNHLY, CDR2 FYNNEI. The length of the CDR3 is 14 residues. DNA of the CDR3: TGTGCCAGCAGTGAAGGGGAAGGCCAAGAGACCCAGTACTTC. Protein sequence: CASSEGEGQETQYF.

The chain carries TRBV4-1 and TRBJ2-1; 9 bases map to TRBD2. The germline gives CDR1 MGHRA, CDR2 YSYEKL. The CDR3 extends over 17 amino acids. The V and J ends lost 4 bases and 10 bases, in that order; junction bases with no gene match: 17. The CDR3 reads CASSLGPSGAQPREQFF. The CDR3, as DNA: TGCGCCAGCAGCCTTGGACCTAGCGGGGCCCAGCCACGGGAGCAGTTCTTC.

The chain has TRBV28 and TRBJ1-3; D is unresolved. This CDR3 spans 15 amino acids. Deletions cut 10 bases from V and 2 bases from J, with 18 bases between. Germline V lookup: CDR1 MDHEN, CDR2 SYDVKM. CDR3 DNA sequence: TGTGCCACTCAAACTGCCGGGGATACTGGAAACACCATATATTTT. Translating it yields CATQTAGDTGNTIYF.

This clone was detected only a few times. J is TRBJ1-2 and V is TRBV7-9; D perhaps matches TRBD1 (6 bases). Trimming left V 5 bases short and J 5 bases short, with 18 bases between. This CDR3 is 15 amino acids long. CDR1 SEHNR and CDR2 FQNEAQ come from the germline V gene (reference sequence). Here the CDR3 DNA reads TGTGCCAGCAGCCCAGGGGCCGGACGGAGATATGGCTACACCTTC. The encoded protein is CASSPGAGRRYGYTF.

The rearrangement uses TRBV2 and TRBJ2-3; tentatively, D is TRBD1 or TRBD2 (5 bases each). This CDR3 has 15 amino acids. CDR1 is SNHLY, CDR2 FYNNEI, per germline. V was cut by 7 bases and J by 1 base, with 15 bases left in between. CDR3 in DNA: TGTGCCAGCATTGCCCCGGGGCGGGGCACAGATACGCAGTATTTT. Translating gives CASIAPGRGTDTQYF.

This clone was counted only a few times. This chain connects TRBV18 to TRBJ1-2; D is unclear. CDR3 length equals 14 residues. The germline V gene encodes CDR1 KGHSH and CDR2 LQKENI. The ends were cut back, 2 bases at V and 4 bases at J, with 11 bases in the middle. The CDR3 coding sequence is TGTGCCAGCTCACCAGCGGACGGACCCTATGGCTACACCTTC. As protein: CASSPADGPYGYTF.

The rearrangement links TRBV4-3 to TRBJ1-6; the D gene is possibly TRBD1 (5 bases). CDR1 and CDR2 from the germline V gene are LGHNA and YSLEER. Trimming shortened V by 2 bases and J by 6 bases, and 14 bases separated the two germline ends. This CDR3 has 16 amino acids. This CDR3 is CASSQIPGPTNSPLHF. The CDR3 nucleotides are TGCGCCAGCAGCCAAATACCGGGACCGACTAATTCACCCCTCCACTTT.

Details on this clone: Other DNA sequences in this specimen translate into the identical CDR3. This chain joins TRBV9 and TRBJ2-5; a possible D gene is TRBD2 (6 bases). V was clipped by 0 bases and J by 1 base, with 10 bases between them. The CDR3 is 15 amino acids. Germline V gene data show CDR1 as SGDLS and CDR2 as YYNGEE. In DNA, the CDR3 is TGTGCCAGCAGCGTAGTGGGACTGATCCAAGAGACCCAGTACTTC. It is translated as CASSVVGLIQETQYF.

As regards this clone: In the same sample, other DNA sequences code for this CDR3. The chain carries TRBV6-5 and TRBJ1-4, with unresolved D. This CDR3 contains 13 residues. The germline gives CDR1 MNHEY, CDR2 SVGAGI. V was cut by 5 bases and J by 0 bases, with 4 bases left in between. In DNA form, the CDR3 reads TGTGCCAGCAGTACAGCAACTAATGAAAAACTGTTTTTT. Amino acid sequence: CASSTATNEKLFF.

The chain uses TRBV19 and TRBJ2-7; no clear D gene. V gave up 8 bases and J gave up 3 bases, with 14 bases separating them. The germline gives CDR1 LNHDA, CDR2 SQIVND (reference sequence). This CDR3 has 13 amino acids. CDR3 nucleotide sequence: TGTGCCAGTGCTCTCCAGATAGACTACGAGCAGTACTTC. Its protein product is CASALQIDYEQYF.

The chain couples TRBV4-1 to TRBJ1-5; no definite D call. This CDR3 region has 16 residues. Germline V gives CDR1 MGHRA, CDR2 YSYEKL. Trimming took off 0 bases at V and 2 bases at J, with 11 bases between the two ends. CDR3: CASSQDTILGNQPQHF. DNA of the CDR3: TGCGCCAGCAGCCAAGACACCATCTTGGGCAATCAGCCCCAGCATTTT.

The CDR3 spells CASSPGPGLQNTEAFF. The CDR3 nucleotides read TGTGCCAGCAGCCCCGGGCCCGGGCTTCAGAACACTGAAGCTTTCTTT. The rearrangement joins TRBV27 to TRBJ1-1; the D is unclear. Trimming took off 6 bases at V and 1 base at J, with 18 bases between the two ends. This CDR3 has 16 amino acids. Looked up from germline, CDR1 is MNHEY and CDR2 is SMNVEV (reference sequence).

CDR3 residues: CASSRPGRQFYGYTF. CDR3 nucleotides: TGTGCCAGTAGTAGACCGGGACGGCAATTCTATGGCTACACCTTC. The V and J genes are TRBV19 and TRBJ1-2; maybe TRBD1 (5 bases). Germline assignment: CDR1 LNHDA and CDR2 SQIVND (reference sequence). The CDR3 runs 15 residues. V dropped 4 bases and J dropped 4 bases, with 16 bases sitting between them. Supplemented by reference TRBV19 and TRBJ1-2, the full variable domain reads DGGITQSPKYLFRKEGQNVTLSCEQNLNHDAMYWYRQDPGQGLRLIYYSQIVNDFQKGDIAEGYSVSREKKESFPLTVTSAQKNPTAFYLCASSRPGRQFYGYTFGSGTRLTVV.

This clone has a single count. The chain has TRBV15 and TRBJ2-3; the D call may be TRBD1 or TRBD2 (6 bases each). This CDR3 is 15 amino acids long. CDR1 is LNHNV, CDR2 YYDKDF, per germline (reference sequence). Trimming took off 0 bases at V and 4 bases at J, with 11 bases between the two ends. This CDR3 is CATSREQGGSDTQYF. DNA for the CDR3: TGTGCCACCAGCAGAGAACAGGGAGGTTCAGATACGCAGTATTTT.

This sequence joins TRBV9 and TRBJ2-2; 7 nucleotides match TRBD1. Germline values: CDR1 SGDLS, CDR2 YYNGEE. The CDR3 has 16 residues. V shed 4 bases, J shed 0 bases, and the junction held 6 bases outside the gene matches. CDR3 DNA: TGTGCCAGCAGCAACAGACAGGGCCCGAACACCGGGGAGCTGTTTTTT. Its translation: CASSNRQGPNTGELFF.

This chain uses TRBV6-1 with TRBJ1-6; TRBD1 matches 7 bases. V gave up 2 bases and J gave up 9 bases; unmatched junction bases: 10. The CDR3 length is 16 residues. Looked up from germline, CDR1 is MNHNS and CDR2 is SASEGT. CDR3 protein: CASSENPTGLGSPLHF. The CDR3 bases are TGTGCCAGCAGTGAAAACCCGACAGGGCTTGGTTCACCCCTCCACTTT.

The chain joins TRBV5-4 to TRBJ1-6; D uncertain. The V and J ends lost 0 bases and 10 bases respectively, with 8 bases between them. Germline-derived CDR1 and CDR2 are SGHNT and YYREEE (reference sequence). This CDR3 has 13 residues. The CDR3, as DNA: TGTGCCAGCAGCTTGGAAACGTCCTCACCCCTCCACTTT. It translates to CASSLETSSPLHF.

The chain is built from TRBV5-1 and TRBJ1-5, with D tentatively TRBD1 (6 bases). The length of the CDR3 is 14 residues. Germline CDR1 reads SGHRS; CDR2 reads YFSETQ. V dropped 0 bases and J dropped 5 bases, with 9 bases sitting between them. In DNA form, the CDR3 reads TGCGCCAGCAGCTTGGGGGGGGCAGATCAGCCCCAGCATTTT. Translating gives CASSLGGADQPQHF.

The chain has TRBV14 and TRBJ1-2; the D gene is possibly TRBD1 (5 bases). Per germline, CDR1 SGHDN and CDR2 FVKESK. This CDR3 comprises 14 residues. V was trimmed by 0 bases and J by 4 bases, leaving 9 bases between them. The CDR3 protein is CASSQERQTYGYTF. CDR3 sequence (DNA): TGTGCCAGCAGCCAAGAAAGACAGACCTATGGCTACACCTTC.

The chain couples TRBV7-8 to TRBJ1-6; 7 nucleotides match TRBD1. J gave up 10 bases and V 3 bases, and 6 bases lay outside the gene matches. This CDR3 spans 14 amino acids. Germline V gene sequence: CDR1 SGHVS, CDR2 FQNEAQ. The CDR3 loop is CASSFRSGGSPLHF. The DNA of the CDR3 is TGTGCCAGCAGCTTTCGATCAGGGGGATCACCCCTCCACTTT.

The genes are TRBV2 and TRBJ1-5; D is unresolved. Germline V lookup: CDR1 SNHLY, CDR2 FYNNEI. This CDR3 comprises 12 residues. The germline V and J ends were trimmed by 7 bases and 3 bases, with 7 bases remaining between them. CDR3 nucleotide sequence: TGTGCCAGCACCTACACCAATCAGCCCCAGCATTTT. Amino acid sequence: CASTYTNQPQHF.

This chain uses TRBV13 with TRBJ2-3, with 11 bases identical to TRBD1. The germline V gene has CDR1 PRHDT and CDR2 FYEKMQ (reference sequence). The trim removed 6 bases at V and 8 bases at J, leaving 10 bases unmatched. This CDR3 comprises 15 residues. DNA for the CDR3: TGTGCCAGCAGTCGAACGGGGGGACAGGGGGGTACGCAGTATTTT. Protein sequence: CASSRTGGQGGTQYF. The variable domain in full, completed from reference TRBV13 and TRBJ2-3, reads AAGVIQSPRHLIKEKRETATLKCYPIPRHDTVYWYQQGPGQDPQFLISFYEKMQSDKGSIPDRFSAQQFSDYHSELNMSSLELGDSALYFCASSRTGGQGGTQYFGPGTRLTVL.

The chain combines TRBV10-3 with TRBJ1-1; D is possibly TRBD1 (5 bases). CDR3 length: 14 residues. CDR1 and CDR2 (germline): ENHRY, SYGVKD. Trimming removed 2 bases from V and 8 bases from J, with 15 bases in between. Written as DNA, the CDR3 is TGTGCCATCAGTGAGCAGGGCCCGGCCCGCGAAGCTTTCTTT. This translates into CAISEQGPAREAFF.

CDR3 sequence (DNA): TGTGCCAGCAGTTACCCACGGGGGACGGCGGGAAACACCATATATTTT. It is translated as CASSYPRGTAGNTIYF. This sequence joins TRBV6-6 and TRBJ1-3; D might be TRBD1 (5 bases). CDR3 length: 16 amino acids. The ends were cut back, 2 bases at V and 4 bases at J, with 15 bases in the middle. The germline V gene has CDR1 MNHNY and CDR2 SVGAGI (reference sequence).